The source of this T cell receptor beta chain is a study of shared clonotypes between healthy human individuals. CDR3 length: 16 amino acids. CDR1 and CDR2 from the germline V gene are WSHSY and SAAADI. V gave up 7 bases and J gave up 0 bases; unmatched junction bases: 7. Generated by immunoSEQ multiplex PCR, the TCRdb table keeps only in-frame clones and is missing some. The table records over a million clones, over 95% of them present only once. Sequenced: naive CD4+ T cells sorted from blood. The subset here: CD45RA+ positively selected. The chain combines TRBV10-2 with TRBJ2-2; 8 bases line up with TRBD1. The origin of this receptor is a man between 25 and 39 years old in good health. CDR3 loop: CASIQPGQANTGELFF. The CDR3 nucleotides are TGCGCCAGCATCCAACCGGGACAGGCGAACACCGGGGAGCTGTTTTTT.